Each of the 21 T cell receptor beta chains below was sequenced from the same sample in a study of blood T cell repertoires in COVID-19. Assay used: immunoSEQ multiplex PCR; TCRdb lists only in-frame clones, some missing. The table records 150,000 to 200,000 clones, around 87% of them present only once. Material: peripheral blood. The receptors derive from a woman in her 70s with COVID-19, enrolled during active disease.

A few counts support this clone. The chain links TRBV7-3 to TRBJ2-5, with D possibly matching TRBD1 (5 bases). V lost 1 base, J lost 4 bases, and 13 bases lay in between. This CDR3 is 15 amino acids long. Germline V gene data show CDR1 as SGHTA and CDR2 as FQGTGA. CDR3 in amino acids: CASSLKGRVGETQYF. The CDR3, as DNA: TGTGCCAGCAGCTTAAAGGGCAGGGTGGGAGAGACCCAGTACTTC.

This clone has only one observation. The chain carries TRBV6-5 and TRBJ1-1; tentatively, D is TRBD1 (5 bases). Trimming cost V 2 bases and J 5 bases, with 18 bases left between them. The CDR3 runs to 16 residues. Germline CDR1 is MNHEY and CDR2 is SVGAGI. CDR3 nucleotides: TGTGCCAGCAGTTACGTTTTATCGGGGAGGGGAACTGAAGCTTTCTTT. Encoded protein: CASSYVLSGRGTEAFF.

The rearrangement uses TRBV10-3 and TRBJ2-2; maybe TRBD2 (5 bases). Trimming removed 3 bases at V and 14 bases at J, with 16 bases between. CDR3 size: 13 residues. Germline values: CDR1 ENHRY, CDR2 SYGVKD. Here the CDR3 DNA reads TGTGCCATCAGTGATGGTAACGAGAGGGCCCTGTTTTTT. Protein product: CAISDGNERALFF.

This chain links TRBV5-5 with TRBJ2-3; D perhaps matches TRBD1 (5 bases). Germline V gene data show CDR1 as SGHKS and CDR2 as YYEKEE (reference sequence). Trimming left V 4 bases short and J 2 bases short, with 17 bases between. The CDR3 sequence is 16 residues long. CDR3: CASSLRPDRLTDTQYF. CDR3 DNA sequence: TGTGCCAGCAGCCTAAGACCCGACAGACTCACAGATACGCAGTATTTT. The whole variable domain, remainder taken from reference TRBV5-5 and TRBJ2-3, is DAGVTQSPTHLIKTRGQQVTLRCSPISGHKSVSWYQQVLGQGPQFIFQYYEKEERGRGNFPDRFSARQFPNYSSELNVNALLLGDSALYLCASSLRPDRLTDTQYFGPGTRLTVL.

The J gene is TRBJ1-3, the V gene TRBV16; no firm D call. The V gene's germline CDR1 is KGHSY and CDR2 FQNENV. Trimming cost V 0 bases and J 8 bases, with 11 bases left between them. This CDR3 has 14 amino acids. CDR3 nucleotides: TGTGCCAGCAGCCAATCTTCAGGCCCGGACACCATATATTTT. Translation: CASSQSSGPDTIYF.

The J gene is TRBJ2-1, the V gene TRBV4-2, with 10 bases identical to TRBD1. V lost 4 bases and J lost 4; bases outside the gene matches: 4. This CDR3 spans 15 amino acids. In germline, CDR1 is LGHNA, CDR2 YNFKEQ. The CDR3 loop is CASSRTGQGYNEQFF. The CDR3 nucleotides are TGTGCCAGCAGCCGTACGGGACAGGGGTACAATGAGCAGTTCTTC.

The chain links TRBV28 to TRBJ2-3; TRBD2 is a possible D gene (6 bases). V was cut by 6 bases and J by 0 bases, with 13 bases left in between. The CDR3 spans 15 residues. Germline V gene sequence: CDR1 MDHEN, CDR2 SYDVKM. For the CDR3, the DNA is TGTGCCAGCAGACACAAGCGGGCCAGCACAGATACGCAGTATTTT. Translation gives CASRHKRASTDTQYF.

V and J are TRBV4-1 and TRBJ1-1; tentatively, D is TRBD1 (6 bases). The germline V gene encodes CDR1 MGHRA and CDR2 YSYEKL. The CDR3 is 14 amino acids. V dropped 4 bases and J dropped 5 bases, with 14 bases sitting between them. DNA for the CDR3: TGCGCCAGCAGCCGTATCACAGGGAGTACTGAAGCTTTCTTT. Encoded protein: CASSRITGSTEAFF.

This sequence joins TRBV11-2 and TRBJ2-5, with D possibly being TRBD2 (6 bases). V was shortened by 5 bases and J by 5 bases, with 24 bases between the two germline ends. The CDR3 is made up of 17 amino acids. Germline V lookup: CDR1 SGHAT, CDR2 FQNNGV. CDR3 in amino acids: CASSPGTAGRSGETQYF. The CDR3, as DNA: TGTGCCAGCAGCCCCGGGACTGCCGGACGCTCAGGGGAGACCCAGTACTTC.

V and J are TRBV15 and TRBJ2-2, with 7 bases fitting TRBD2. CDR1 is LNHNV, CDR2 YYDKDF, per germline (reference sequence). This CDR3 is built from 16 residues. J lost 4 bases, V lost 0 bases, and 5 bases had no gene match. The CDR3 DNA reads as TGTGCCACCAGCAGAGATCTAGGGGAGGGCACCGGGGAGCTGTTTTTT. Translated: CATSRDLGEGTGELFF.

The chain is built from TRBV3-1 (or the pseudogene TRBV3-2) and TRBJ1-5; D is ambiguous. Germline values: CDR1 LGHDT, CDR2 YNNKEL (reference sequence). Deletions cut 1 base from V and 3 bases from J, with 10 bases between. The CDR3 length is 15 residues. As DNA, the CDR3 is TGTGCCAGCAGCCAAGGTTCAGGATACAATCAGCCCCAGCATTTT. Amino acid sequence: CASSQGSGYNQPQHF.

This rearrangement joins TRBV20-1 to TRBJ2-3; 7 nucleotides match TRBD1. The CDR3 runs to 11 residues. Trimming took 5 bases from V and 5 from J; bases not matched to a gene: 1. Germline CDR1 reads DFQATT; CDR2 reads SNEGSKA (reference sequence). The CDR3 nucleotides are TGCAGTGCTCACAGGGGAGATACGCAGTATTTT. It encodes CSAHRGDTQYF.

The sample holds a few counts of this clone. V usage is TRBV27 and J usage is TRBJ2-1, with a possible D match to TRBD1 (5 bases). From germline, CDR1 is MNHEY and CDR2 SMNVEV (reference sequence). The ends were cut back, 6 bases at V and 3 bases at J, with 15 bases in the middle. This CDR3 contains 15 residues. The CDR3 region is CASSPKQGFYNEQFF. For the CDR3, the DNA is TGTGCCAGCAGCCCCAAGCAGGGATTCTACAATGAGCAGTTCTTC.

This clone was picked up a small number of times. This CDR3 is CASRSQRETGKLFF. Here the CDR3 DNA reads TGTGCCAGCAGATCACAGCGGGAAACCGGGAAACTGTTTTTT. V gene TRBV28 combines with J gene TRBJ1-4; D remains ambiguous. This CDR3 comprises 14 residues. Trimming removed 6 bases at V and 11 bases at J, with 19 bases between. The V gene's germline CDR1 is MDHEN and CDR2 SYDVKM.

This chain connects TRBV10-3 to TRBJ2-5; no definite D call. CDR3 length: 13 residues. V was shortened by 4 bases and J by 0 bases, with 6 bases between the two germline ends. The germline V gene encodes CDR1 ENHRY and CDR2 SYGVKD. The CDR3 DNA sequence: TGTGCCATCAGTGCGGAGTACCAAGAGACCCAGTACTTC. Its translation is CAISAEYQETQYF.

The chain combines TRBV30 with TRBJ2-7; D gene uncertain. In germline, CDR1 is GTSNPN, CDR2 SVGIG (reference sequence). The CDR3 sequence is 12 residues long. V shed 2 bases and J shed 0 bases, with 5 bases lying between them. The CDR3 nucleotides read TGTGCCTGGAGTAGAGCCTCCTACGAGCAGTACTTC. This gives the protein CAWSRASYEQYF.

The V gene is TRBV5-4, the J gene TRBJ2-6; 9 bases are shared with TRBD1. This CDR3 is built from 19 residues. From germline, CDR1 is SGHNT and CDR2 YYREEE (reference sequence). V shed 2 bases, J shed 3 bases, and the junction held 12 bases outside the gene matches. CDR3 region: CASSLTGTGRSSGANVLTF. As DNA, the CDR3 is TGTGCCAGCAGCTTAACCGGGACAGGGCGGTCAAGTGGGGCCAACGTCCTGACTTTC. Full variable domain (rest looked up from reference TRBV5-4 and TRBJ2-6): ETGVTQSPTHLIKTRGQQVTLRCSSQSGHNTVSWYQQALGQGPQFIFQYYREEENGRGNFPPRFSGLQFPNYSSELNVNALELDDSALYLCASSLTGTGRSSGANVLTFGAGSRLTVL.

This clone was recorded at least ten times. V usage is TRBV18 and J usage is TRBJ2-7, with TRBD1 identical over 11 bases. The J segment lost 1 base and the V segment lost 6 bases, leaving 2 bases of the junction unmatched. The CDR3 length is 14 residues. Germline CDR1 is KGHSH and CDR2 is LQKENI. The CDR3 sequence: CASSWDRGSYEQYF. CDR3 nucleotides: TGTGCCAGCTCGTGGGACAGGGGGTCCTACGAGCAGTACTTC.

The rearrangement joins TRBV7-9 to TRBJ1-4; the D gene is possibly TRBD1 (6 bases). Germline lookup yields CDR1 SEHNR and CDR2 FQNEAQ (reference sequence). There are 13 residues in the CDR3. V was clipped by 3 bases and J by 8 bases, with 10 bases between them. In nucleotides, the CDR3 is TGTGCCAGCAGCTTTGGACAGAGAGAAAAACTGTTTTTT. This translates into CASSFGQREKLFF.

The chain carries TRBV24-1 and TRBJ1-5; TRBD1 agrees at 12 bases. This CDR3 spans 17 amino acids. The V segment lost 1 base and the J segment 5 bases; nucleotides outside the gene matches: 5. From germline, CDR1 is KGHDR and CDR2 SFDVKD. CDR3 region: CATSDFRDRGHDQPQHF. For the CDR3, the DNA is TGTGCCACCAGTGATTTCCGGGACAGGGGGCATGATCAGCCCCAGCATTTT.

This chain connects TRBV5-4 to TRBJ1-1; a weak D match, TRBD1 (5 bases). CDR1 and CDR2 (germline): SGHNT, YYREEE (reference sequence). V lost 6 bases, J lost 5 bases, and 23 bases lay in between. The length of the CDR3 is 16 residues. For the CDR3, the DNA is TGTGCCAGCAACAAACTGGGGGAGGGTTGGGTAACTGAAGCTTTCTTT. Its protein is CASNKLGEGWVTEAFF. The variable domain in full, with the rest retrieved from reference TRBV5-4 and TRBJ1-1, is ETGVTQSPTHLIKTRGQQVTLRCSSQSGHNTVSWYQQALGQGPQFIFQYYREEENGRGNFPPRFSGLQFPNYSSELNVNALELDDSALYLCASNKLGEGWVTEAFFGQGTRLTVV.